The present T cell receptor (beta chain) was sequenced within a study of beta chain features in type 1 diabetes. Reverse transcribing all isolated RNA meant expressed TCRB transcripts were sequenced. The repertoire was sequenced with immunoSEQ multiplex PCR; TCRdb's copy has only in-frame clones and lacks some. The data show 120,000 to 150,000 clones, approximately 13% seen once. Points from the study as a whole: Shorter TCRB CDR3s, moderately but significantly so, were found in Type 1 diabetes patients in all four CD4+ subsets.

Worth noting for this clone: Its antigen is not known.

Germline V gene data show CDR1 as ENHRY and CDR2 as SYGVKD. V was trimmed by 11 bases and J by 0 bases, leaving 11 bases between them. This CDR3 is built from 12 residues. The rearrangement joins TRBV10-3 to TRBJ2-7; D gene unclear. This TCR came from a man younger than 35 with type 1 diabetes. Sequenced: central memory CD4+ T cells from blood. In nucleotides, the CDR3 is TGTGCCGCGACCAACCCCTCCTACGAGCAGTACTTC. It codes for CAATNPSYEQYF.